The rows below give T cell receptor beta chains drawn from one sample of a study of post-analysis software for immune sequencing data. TCRdb recomputed calls from the PCR reads with MiXCR, one row per CDR3 protein. The sample lists 650,000 to 850,000 distinct CDR3 sequences; roughly 50% were seen once. Specimen: blood. The origin of the receptors is a girl between 10 and 17 years old with multiple sclerosis. CDR3s include the opening cysteine and the closing phenylalanine or tryptophan. A D gene is named only where the DNA matches it firmly.

J,V,D,length,CDR3
TRBJ2-7,TRBV6-6,TRBD2,16,CASSASGTSDSYEQYF
TRBJ2-1,TRBV10-3,TRBD2,15,CAISEGTSGYNEQFF
TRBJ2-1,TRBV7-7,TRBD2,15,CTSSLGAGGGNEQFF
TRBJ2-2,TRBV11-2,-,14,CASSLDHYTEELFF
TRBJ2-1,TRBV20-1,-,17,CSARDPTPASSYNEQFF
TRBJ2-5,TRBV5-1,-,13,CASSPFGEETQYF
TRBJ2-3,TRBV6-2/TRBV6-3,TRBD2,15,CASSYRLAGAHTQYF
TRBJ2-7,TRBV28,TRBD2,13,CASSSGRLYEQYF
TRBJ2-7,TRBV2,-,13,CASSSRESYEQYF
TRBJ1-2,TRBV7-2,-,15,CASSLAADSNYGYTF
TRBJ2-2,TRBV14,TRBD2,17,CAGSGGGRRRGTGELFF
TRBJ2-7,TRBV6-6,-,12,CASSHLENEQYF
TRBJ2-6,TRBV7-3,TRBD1,17,CASSLTGGPSGANVLTF
-,TRBV7-2,TRBD1,15,CASSPGTGAYNEQYF
-,TRBV7-6,TRBD2,16,CASSLARTSAGLEQYF
TRBJ2-3,TRBV12-3/TRBV12-4,-,14,CASTLGGHTDTQYF
TRBJ2-3,TRBV10-3,-,13,CAIRDRDSHTQYF
TRBJ2-1,TRBV7-3,-,13,CASSLTRGGEQFF
TRBJ2-3,TRBV12-3/TRBV12-4,-,15,CASSLGRVSTDVQYF
TRBJ2-1,TRBV15,TRBD2,16,CATTKPGTSVNNEQFF
TRBJ2-1,TRBV6-5,TRBD2,12,CASMGGGNEQFF
TRBJ1-2,TRBV7-6,-,16,CASSFGYVTAYYGYTF
TRBJ2-3,TRBV4-2,TRBD2,16,CASSPARGGEADTQYF
TRBJ1-2,TRBV12-3/TRBV12-4,-,15,CASSSGTPTNYGYTF
TRBJ2-3,TRBV7-3,TRBD2,16,CASSLDPAGDTDTQYF
TRBJ1-1,TRBV7-8,-,12,CATYRVNTEAFF
TRBJ2-1,TRBV5-6,-,15,CASSLGRGEAYEQFF
-,TRBV5-4,TRBD2,15,CASSLEWTSGNEQYF
TRBJ2-3,TRBV6-5,-,12,CASSPDPNTQYF
TRBJ1-4,TRBV11-2,-,13,CASSQNLGEKLFF
TRBJ2-1,TRBV10-3,TRBD2,14,CAITPGTSGSRQFF
TRBJ2-1,TRBV3-1,TRBD2,15,CASSQAGGPYNEQFF
TRBJ2-6,TRBV24-1,TRBD1,17,CATSDATGGAGANVLTF
TRBJ2-3,TRBV2,-,9,CARRGSQYF
TRBJ2-3,TRBV20-1,TRBD2,14,CSARLGLGTDTQYF
TRBJ1-2,TRBV4-2,-,15,CASSQGWEGRYGYTF
TRBJ1-1,TRBV6-5,-,13,CASSRQAGTEAFF
TRBJ2-7,TRBV18,TRBD1,16,CASSPRDRSISYEQYF
TRBJ1-5,TRBV10-3,-,14,CATGGRYKDQPQHF
TRBJ2-1,TRBV12-3/TRBV12-4,-,13,CATMGEANNEQFF
TRBJ2-1,TRBV29-1,-,16,CSAGSGTLIGYNEQFF
TRBJ2-4,TRBV12-3/TRBV12-4,-,15,CAPGRRLGDKNIQYF
TRBJ1-4,TRBV28,TRBD1,15,CASSDRAATNEKLFF
TRBJ2-2,TRBV10-3,-,15,CAISAGTFNTGELFF
TRBJ1-5,TRBV4-2,-,15,CASSQELRVNQPQHF
TRBJ2-5,TRBV12-5,-,14,CASGGPLGLETQYF
TRBJ2-7,TRBV20-1,-,15,CSARDPQGADYEQYF
TRBJ2-1,TRBV7-3,TRBD2,18,CASSLPSGRAGSYNEQFF
TRBJ2-7,TRBV7-3,-,14,CASSSKSPPYEQYF
TRBJ2-7,TRBV20-1,-,16,CSARDLAGPSSYEQYF